The 12 T cell receptor beta chains below come from one sample, sequenced in a study of neurological immune-mediated disorders (dated by TCRdb to about 2019). Libraries were prepared through 5' RACE. The data were produced on an Illumina HiSeq 2500. TCRdb reprocessing: public reads trimmed at Q25 with fastp, clones called with MiXCR, in-frame beta chains kept. When rows share a CDR3 protein, they turn into one entry using the most common DNA and genes. This sample has more than 75,000 distinct CDR3 sequences in its table, and approximately 10% of those were observed once. The ten largest account for about 1.8% of the sample. Sequencing was carried out using PBMCs. Receptors were obtained from a middle-aged man in good health.

This clonotype appeared many times. V is TRBV12-3 or TRBV12-4 and J is TRBJ1-1, with TRBD1 as a possible D gene (6 bases). This CDR3 comprises 14 residues. V lost 2 bases and J lost 5, with 12 bases in between. In DNA form, the CDR3 reads TGTGCCAGCAGTTTATGGGAGGGGGGAACTGAAGCTTTCTTT. Translation gives CASSLWEGGTEAFF.

This clonotype was picked up many times. The V call is TRBV6-5, the J call TRBJ2-1; 7 bases map to TRBD1. Germline V gene sequence: CDR1 MNHEY, CDR2 SVGAGI. The CDR3 runs to 12 residues. V was pared by 5 bases and J by 7 bases, with 2 bases of the junction left unmatched. The CDR3 is CASSTTGNEQFF. For the CDR3, the DNA is TGTGCCAGCAGTACGACAGGGAATGAGCAGTTCTTC.

In this sample, this clonotype turned up many times. The chain carries TRBV5-1 and TRBJ2-7; TRBD2 is a possible D gene (6 bases). CDR3 size: 13 residues. With 0 bases removed from V and 3 bases from J, the gap between germline ends came to 7 bases. CDR1 SGHRS and CDR2 YFSETQ come from the germline V gene. DNA for the CDR3: TGCGCCAGCAGCTTGGGACTAGTCTACGAGCAGTACTTC. Translation gives CASSLGLVYEQYF. Complete variable domain (other parts from reference TRBV5-1 and TRBJ2-7): KAGVTQTPRYLIKTRGQQVTLSCSPISGHRSVSWYQQTPGQGLQFLFEYFSETQRNKGNFPGRFSGRQFSNSRSEMNVSTLELGDSALYLCASSLGLVYEQYFGPGTRLTVT.

This clonotype came up many times. V usage is TRBV9 and J usage is TRBJ2-7, with 10 bases fitting TRBD2. The V gene's germline CDR1 is SGDLS and CDR2 YYNGEE. V lost 0 bases and J lost 5; bases outside the gene matches: 5. The CDR3 runs 15 residues. The CDR3 here is CASSVASGSLHEQYF. The DNA for the CDR3 is TGTGCCAGCAGCGTAGCTAGCGGGAGTCTCCACGAGCAGTACTTC.

In this sample, this clonotype turned up many times. This chain links TRBV9 with TRBJ2-7; D remains ambiguous. In germline, CDR1 is SGDLS, CDR2 YYNGEE. V was trimmed by 4 bases and J by 6 bases, leaving 17 bases between them. This CDR3 is 14 amino acids long. The CDR3 DNA reads TGTGCCAGCAGCCCAAGAGGCCAAATGGGCGAGCAGTACTTC. It encodes CASSPRGQMGEQYF.

This clonotype was counted at least ten times. This sequence joins TRBV7-2 and TRBJ2-7; D is undetermined. The CDR3 has 16 residues. Germline loops: CDR1 SGHTA, CDR2 FQGNSA. V lost 2 bases and J lost 0, with 14 bases in between. CDR3 in DNA: TGTGCCAGCAGCTTAAACGGCGGTGCTAGCTCCTACGAGCAGTACTTC. It codes for CASSLNGGASSYEQYF.

This clonotype was detected many times. The chain couples TRBV7-9 to TRBJ2-7, with 12 bases identical to TRBD2. In germline, CDR1 is SEHNR, CDR2 FQNEAQ (reference sequence). V shed 4 bases, J shed 5 bases, and the junction held 9 bases outside the gene matches. This CDR3 spans 16 amino acids. The chain's CDR3 is CASSSAASGRAHEQYF. The CDR3 bases are TGTGCCAGCAGCTCGGCTGCTAGCGGGAGGGCCCACGAGCAGTACTTC. The whole variable domain, filled in from reference TRBV7-9 and TRBJ2-7, reads DTGVSQNPRHKITKRGQNVTFRCDPISEHNRLYWYRQTLGQGPEFLTYFQNEAQLEKSRLLSDRFSAERPKGSFSTLEIQRTEQGDSAMYLCASSSAASGRAHEQYFGPGTRLTVT.

This clonotype was recorded many times. This chain joins TRBV7-2 and TRBJ2-1; 11 bases are a match to TRBD2. Germline V gene data show CDR1 as SGHTA and CDR2 as FQGNSA. Trimming cost V 1 base and J 10 bases; bases outside gene matches: 9. The length of the CDR3 is 16 residues. The CDR3 region is CASSLGSSGGAPEQFF. The CDR3, as DNA: TGTGCCAGCAGCTTAGGTAGTAGCGGGGGGGCCCCAGAGCAGTTCTTC.

On this clonotype: The limits of the CDR3 on the DNA are not certain, so only TCRdb's listed CDR3 is given. This sequence joins TRBV15 and TRBJ2-2; the table's D gene call, TRBD1, was not cross checked with the DNA. The CDR3 is 16 amino acids in total, end residues counted. CDR1 and CDR2 from the germline V gene are LNHNV and YYDKDF (reference sequence). The CDR3 sequence is CATSSRTKGAPGSCFF.

The rearrangement links TRBV19 to TRBJ1-5; D is uncertain. V gave up 7 bases and J gave up 1 base, with 11 bases separating them. CDR3 length: 14 residues. Per the germline V gene, CDR1 is LNHDA and CDR2 is SQIVND (reference sequence). The CDR3 DNA reads as TGTGCCAGTAATATGGTGGGAAGCAATCAGCCCCAGCATTTT. It codes for CASNMVGSNQPQHF.

This clonotype was picked up many times. The J gene is TRBJ2-1, the V gene TRBV5-1, with TRBD1 matching over 7 bases. Germline CDR1 reads SGHRS; CDR2 reads YFSETQ. The V segment lost 4 bases and the J segment 5 bases; nucleotides outside the gene matches: 3. The CDR3 has 13 amino acids. CDR3 protein: CASSMGTDNEQFF. CDR3 in DNA: TGCGCCAGCAGCATGGGGACAGACAATGAGCAGTTCTTC.

J is TRBJ2-5 and V is TRBV20-1; D gene uncertain. The CDR3 length is 11 residues. V was cut by 6 bases and J by 5 bases, with 10 bases left in between. CDR1 and CDR2 from the germline V gene are DFQATT and SNEGSKA (reference sequence). The CDR3: CSASGLETQYF. The CDR3 nucleotides are TGCAGTGCCAGTGGGTTGGAGACCCAGTACTTC.